This TCR beta chain derives from a study of blood T cell repertoires in COVID-19. Across the whole study: Samples of COVID-19 (acute and convalescent) were obtained from the United States, Italy and Spain. In each case, the material was cDNA or gDNA derived from T cells, B-cell-depleted T cells, or PBMCs.

Per the study methods: Scientists estimated how many nucleated cells there were by amplifying reference gene primers. TCRdb's copy holds only in-frame clones and misses some; the assay was immunoSEQ multiplex PCR. V, J and clone size were drawn from that table, and D and trimming were deduced from the DNA. The sample consists of approximately 100,000 clones, around 85% of them appearing once. There are 16 residues in the CDR3. The V gene's germline CDR1 is WNHNN and CDR2 SYGVQD (reference sequence). Trimming took 4 bases from V and 5 from J; bases not matched to a gene: 7. In its sample, this clone was seen once.

V is TRBV10-1 and J is TRBJ2-5; 13 bases are shared with TRBD2. The sequenced sample consisted of peripheral blood. This clonotype originated in a human donor in a cohort sampled during active COVID-19. The CDR3 DNA reads TGCGCCAGCAGTGTGGGGACTAGCGGGGTCTGGGAGACCCAGTACTTC. This translates into CASSVGTSGVWETQYF.